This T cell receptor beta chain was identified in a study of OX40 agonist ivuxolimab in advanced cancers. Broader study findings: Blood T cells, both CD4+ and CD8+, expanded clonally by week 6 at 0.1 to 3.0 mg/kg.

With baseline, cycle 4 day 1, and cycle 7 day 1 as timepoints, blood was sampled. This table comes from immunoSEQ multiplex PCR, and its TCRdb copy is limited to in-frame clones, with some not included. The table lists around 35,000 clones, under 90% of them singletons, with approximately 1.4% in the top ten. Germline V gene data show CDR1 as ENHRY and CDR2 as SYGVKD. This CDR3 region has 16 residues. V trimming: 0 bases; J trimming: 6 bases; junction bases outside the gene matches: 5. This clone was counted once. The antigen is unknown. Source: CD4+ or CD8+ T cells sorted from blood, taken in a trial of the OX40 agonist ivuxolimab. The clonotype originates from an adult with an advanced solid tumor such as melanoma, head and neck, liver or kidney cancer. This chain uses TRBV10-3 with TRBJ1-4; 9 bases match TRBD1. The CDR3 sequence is CAISESRGQGDEKLFF. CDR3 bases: TGTGCCATCAGTGAGTCGAGGGGACAGGGAGATGAAAAACTGTTTTTT.